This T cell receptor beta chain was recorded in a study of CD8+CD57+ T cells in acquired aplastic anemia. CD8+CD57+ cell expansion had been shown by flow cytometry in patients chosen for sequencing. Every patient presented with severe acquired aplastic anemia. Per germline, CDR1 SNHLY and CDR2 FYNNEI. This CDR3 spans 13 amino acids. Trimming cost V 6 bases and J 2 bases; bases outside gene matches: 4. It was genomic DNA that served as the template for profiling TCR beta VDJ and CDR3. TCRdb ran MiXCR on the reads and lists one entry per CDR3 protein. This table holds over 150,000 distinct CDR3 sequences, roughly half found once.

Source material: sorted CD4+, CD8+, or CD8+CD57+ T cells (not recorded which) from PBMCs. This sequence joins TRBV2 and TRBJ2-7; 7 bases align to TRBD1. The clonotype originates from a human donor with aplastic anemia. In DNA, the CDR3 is TGTGCCAGCAGCTGGGACAGTGCCTACGAGCAGTACTTC. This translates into CASSWDSAYEQYF.